The 2 T cell receptor beta chains in this list originate from one sample, sequenced in a study of cytomegalovirus exposure and HLA in healthy donors. Measured with immunoSEQ multiplex PCR; TCRdb has only the in-frame clones, and not every one. The sample yields 130,000 to 150,000 clones, about 91% seen once. The sequencing sample was made of PBMCs. Source of these receptors: a man between 18 and 29 years old in good health and CMV-seropositive.

Only a few counts were recorded for this clone. This chain links TRBV7-9 with TRBJ2-1; possible D gene TRBD1, 5 bases. CDR3 length: 13 amino acids. The germline gives CDR1 SEHNR, CDR2 FQNEAQ (reference sequence). The ends were cut back, 3 bases at V and 10 bases at J, with 13 bases in the middle. In nucleotides, the CDR3 is TGTGCCAGCAGCTTGGTCCAGGGTGGCGAGCAGTTCTTC. Protein product: CASSLVQGGEQFF.

This rearrangement joins TRBV5-1 to TRBJ2-1, with 13 bases identical to TRBD2. Germline CDR1 reads SGHRS; CDR2 reads YFSETQ. The CDR3 covers 17 residues. V lost 1 base, J lost 5 bases, and 6 bases stayed unmatched. For the CDR3, the DNA is TGCGCCAGCAGCTTGTTTATCGGGACTAGCGGGAACAATGAGCAGTTCTTC. This sequence encodes CASSLFIGTSGNNEQFF.